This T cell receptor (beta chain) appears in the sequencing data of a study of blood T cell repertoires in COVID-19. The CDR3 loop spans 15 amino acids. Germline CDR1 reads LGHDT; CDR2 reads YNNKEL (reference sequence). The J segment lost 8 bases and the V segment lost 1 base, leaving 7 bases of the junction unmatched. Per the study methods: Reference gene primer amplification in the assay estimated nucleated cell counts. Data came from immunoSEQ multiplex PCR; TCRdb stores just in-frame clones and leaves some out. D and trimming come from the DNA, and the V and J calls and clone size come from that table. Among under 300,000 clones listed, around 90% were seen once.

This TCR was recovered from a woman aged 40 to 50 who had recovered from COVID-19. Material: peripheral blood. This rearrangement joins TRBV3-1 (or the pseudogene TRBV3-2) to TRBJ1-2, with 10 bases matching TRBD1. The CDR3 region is CASSQVVGTGDGYTF. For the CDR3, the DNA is TGTGCCAGCAGCCAAGTCGTCGGGACAGGGGACGGCTACACCTTC.